The clone carrying this TCR beta chain was seen a handful of times. The sample originates from a study of T-cell reconstitution after alpha-beta-depleted transplantation in children. Germline V CDR1 and CDR2: SNHLY, FYNNEI. This CDR3 comprises 15 residues. V shed 8 bases and J shed 4 bases, with 21 bases lying between them. As it was prepared, the TCRbeta library received unique molecular identifiers. TCRdb itself ran the PCR reads through MiXCR, one entry per CDR3 protein. The repertoire has over 400,000 distinct CDR3 sequences, around 13% of them found once; the top ten carry more than 5.5%. The starting material was PBMCs from the stem cell graft donor, obtained from the stem cell graft. The chain carries TRBV2 and TRBJ2-7; possibly TRBD1 for D (5 bases). This TCR derives from a human donor who donated a stem cell graft to a child with combined immunodeficiency. The CDR3 spells CASPTEERGLYEQYF. Here the CDR3 DNA reads TGTGCCAGCCCCACCGAGGAAAGGGGCTTGTACGAGCAGTACTTC.